Listed below are T cell receptor beta chains from one sample, sequenced in a study of regulatory T cells in long-lasting Graves disease. TCRdb re-derived calls from the multiplex PCR reads in MiXCR, one entry per CDR3 protein. The sample shows 400,000 to 500,000 distinct CDR3 sequences, 11% to 15% of them seen only once. These data are also associated with another study on T cells in Graves' hyperthyroidism and ophthalmopathy.

Here the sequenced sample was peripheral blood mononuclear cells (PBMCs), taken at new diagnosis, from a patient treated with antithyroid drugs. The receptors stem from a woman between 45 and 60 years old with Graves disease. Each CDR3 is given with its conserved first and last residue. The D gene is left open where the match is weak. Clone size is stated in some rows and not others, as once, few, many or a class when expanded.

TRBJ1-4,18,TRBV28,-,many,TGTGCCAGCAGTCCCCATTTCCGTGGGCGGAGGACTAATGAAAAACTGTTTTTT,CASSPHFRGRRTNEKLFF
TRBJ1-1,15,TRBV13,-,-,TGTGCCAGCAGCTTAGTAGGGGCGCGGTTCTCTGAAGCTTTCTTT,CASSLVGARFSEAFF
TRBJ2-1,14,TRBV20-1,-,-,TGCAGTGCTCCCGGAGACTTGCCCTACAATGAGCAGTTCTTC,CSAPGDLPYNEQFF
TRBJ1-1,15,TRBV10-2,TRBD1,many,TGCGCCAGCAGTGATTCCGGGCGGAGGGGGCCTGAAGCTTTCTTT,CASSDSGRRGPEAFF
TRBJ2-7,13,TRBV5-6,-,many,TGTGCCAGCAGCTTCGGCCAGACCTACGAGCAGTACTTC,CASSFGQTYEQYF
TRBJ1-4,15,TRBV27,-,-,TGTGCCAGCAGGCCCAATCTTGGCCAGAATGAAAAACTGTTTTTT,CASRPNLGQNEKLFF
TRBJ1-1,13,TRBV12-3/TRBV12-4,-,many,TGTGCCAGCAGCTTGGGACGGATCACTGAAGCTTTCTTT,CASSLGRITEAFF
TRBJ2-2,15,TRBV9,TRBD2,-,TGTGCCAGCAGCGTAGGACTAGCGGACACCGGGGAGCTGTTTTTT,CASSVGLADTGELFF
TRBJ2-7,15,TRBV24-1,TRBD2,-,TGTGCCACCGGCGCCGGGACTAGCGGTTCCTACGAGCAGTACTTC,CATGAGTSGSYEQYF
TRBJ2-3,14,TRBV28,-,-,TGTGCCAGCTCACCACAAAGCGTCAGAGATACGCAGTATTTT,CASSPQSVRDTQYF
TRBJ2-5,17,TRBV5-1,-,-,TGCGCCAGCAGCCATCGCTTCGAGGGGTTGGGGCAAGAGACCCAGTACTTC,CASSHRFEGLGQETQYF
TRBJ1-5,14,TRBV5-5,TRBD1,few,TGTGCCAGCAGCTGGGGACAGGGGCATCAGCCCCAGCATTTT,CASSWGQGHQPQHF
TRBJ1-1,16,TRBV5-1,TRBD1,many,TGCGCCAGCAGCCCGGCCGGGGACAGCCTGAACACTGAAGCTTTCTTT,CASSPAGDSLNTEAFF
TRBJ1-4,16,TRBV5-1,TRBD1,-,TGCGCCAGCAGCTCCGGGACAGAGATAACTAATGAAAAACTGTTTTTT,CASSSGTEITNEKLFF
TRBJ1-1,14,TRBV3-1,TRBD1,few,TGTGCCAGCACCAGAAGGACAGGGGGCGCTGAAGCTTTCTTT,CASTRRTGGAEAFF